The clone carrying this T cell receptor (beta chain) was seen a handful of times. No antigen is known for it. This specimen comes from a study of T cells in Graves' hyperthyroidism and ophthalmopathy. Across the study: At initial diagnosis, before any treatment had begun, peripheral blood was obtained. General study points: Through a model of 13 V-J features, ophthalmopathy was separated from stable hyperthyroidism.

The CDR3 has 15 amino acids. The ends were cut back, 0 bases at V and 7 bases at J, with 13 bases in the middle. The germline gives CDR1 LNHDA, CDR2 SQIVND (reference sequence). It was considered stable Graves' hyperthyroidism when ophthalmopathy did not progress within 18 months. Amplification yielded TCR beta CDR3 regions, with RNA transcripts as the source. A set of HTBI primers served as the primers for a first-round RT-PCR of the TCR CDR3. MiXCR, applied by TCRdb to the multiplex PCR reads, yields one record per CDR3 protein. The data show about 680,000 distinct CDR3 sequences, 35% seen once. The specimen sequenced was blood. The receptor comes from a woman aged 40 to 50 with Graves' hyperthyroidism. This chain joins TRBV19 and TRBJ1-5, with TRBD1 as a possible D gene (5 bases). CDR3 sequence: CASSIDRGLAQPQHF. For the CDR3, the DNA is TGTGCCAGTAGTATAGATCGGGGGTTAGCACAGCCCCAGCATTTT. Combining the CDR3 with reference TRBV19 and TRBJ1-5 gives the whole variable domain DGGITQSPKYLFRKEGQNVTLSCEQNLNHDAMYWYRQDPGQGLRLIYYSQIVNDFQKGDIAEGYSVSREKKESFPLTVTSAQKNPTAFYLCASSIDRGLAQPQHFGDGTRLSIL.